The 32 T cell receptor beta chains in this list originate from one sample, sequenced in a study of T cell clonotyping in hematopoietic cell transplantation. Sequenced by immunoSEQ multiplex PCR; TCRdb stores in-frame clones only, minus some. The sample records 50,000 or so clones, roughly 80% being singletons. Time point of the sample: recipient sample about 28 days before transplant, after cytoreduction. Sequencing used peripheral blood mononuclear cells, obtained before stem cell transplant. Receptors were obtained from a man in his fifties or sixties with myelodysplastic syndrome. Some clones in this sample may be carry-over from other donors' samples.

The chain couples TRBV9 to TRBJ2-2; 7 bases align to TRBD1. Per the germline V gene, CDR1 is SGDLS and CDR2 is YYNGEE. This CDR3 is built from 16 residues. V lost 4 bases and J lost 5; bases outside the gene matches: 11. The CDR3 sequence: CASSPVGTARTGELFF. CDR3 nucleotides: TGTGCCAGCAGCCCCGTAGGGACAGCGAGGACCGGGGAGCTGTTTTTT.

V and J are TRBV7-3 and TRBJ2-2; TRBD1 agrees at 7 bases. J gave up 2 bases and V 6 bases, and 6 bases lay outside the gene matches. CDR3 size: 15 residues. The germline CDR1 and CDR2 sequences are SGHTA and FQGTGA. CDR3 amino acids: CASSPGTANTGELFF. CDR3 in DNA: TGTGCCAGCAGTCCCGGGACAGCTAACACCGGGGAGCTGTTTTTT.

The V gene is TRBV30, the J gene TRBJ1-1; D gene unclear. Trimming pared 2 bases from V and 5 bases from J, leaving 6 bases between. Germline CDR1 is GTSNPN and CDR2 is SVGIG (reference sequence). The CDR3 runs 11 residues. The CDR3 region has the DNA TGTGCCTGGAGTATAAGGACTGAAGCTTTCTTT. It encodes CAWSIRTEAFF.

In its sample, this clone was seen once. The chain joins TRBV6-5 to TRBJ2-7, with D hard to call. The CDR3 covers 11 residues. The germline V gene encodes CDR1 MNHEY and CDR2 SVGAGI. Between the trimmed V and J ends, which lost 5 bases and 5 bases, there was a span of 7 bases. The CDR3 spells CASSEHNEQYF. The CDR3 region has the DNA TGTGCCAGCAGTGAACATAACGAGCAGTACTTC.

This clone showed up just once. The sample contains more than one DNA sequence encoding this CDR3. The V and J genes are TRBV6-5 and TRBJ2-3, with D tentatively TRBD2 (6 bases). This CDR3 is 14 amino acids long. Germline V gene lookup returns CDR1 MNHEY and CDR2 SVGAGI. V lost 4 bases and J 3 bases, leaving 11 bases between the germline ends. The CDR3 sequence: CASSSSGGTDTQYF. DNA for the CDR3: TGTGCCAGCAGTTCCTCCGGAGGGACAGATACGCAGTATTTT.

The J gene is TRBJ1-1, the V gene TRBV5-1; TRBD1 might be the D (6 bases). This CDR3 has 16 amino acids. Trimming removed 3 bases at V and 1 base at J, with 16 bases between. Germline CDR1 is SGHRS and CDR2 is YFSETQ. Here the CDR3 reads CASSSISQGPNTEAFF. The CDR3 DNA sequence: TGCGCCAGCAGCTCCATCTCCCAGGGGCCGAACACTGAAGCTTTCTTT. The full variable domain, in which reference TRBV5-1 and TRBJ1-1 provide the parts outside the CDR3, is KAGVTQTPRYLIKTRGQQVTLSCSPISGHRSVSWYQQTPGQGLQFLFEYFSETQRNKGNFPGRFSGRQFSNSRSEMNVSTLELGDSALYLCASSSISQGPNTEAFFGQGTRLTVV.

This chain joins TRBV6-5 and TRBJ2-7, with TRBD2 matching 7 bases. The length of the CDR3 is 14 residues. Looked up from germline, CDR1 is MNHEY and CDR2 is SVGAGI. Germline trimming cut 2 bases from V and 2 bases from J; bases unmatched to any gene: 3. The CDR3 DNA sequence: TGTGCCAGCAGTTACGATGCGGGAGCCTACGAGCAGTACTTC. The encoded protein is CASSYDAGAYEQYF.

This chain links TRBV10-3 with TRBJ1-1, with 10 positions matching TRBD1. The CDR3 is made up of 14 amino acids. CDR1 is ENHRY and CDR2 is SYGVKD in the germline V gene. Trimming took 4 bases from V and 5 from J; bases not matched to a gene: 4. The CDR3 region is CAISARDRGTEAFF. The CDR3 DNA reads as TGTGCCATCAGTGCCCGGGACAGGGGAACTGAAGCTTTCTTT.

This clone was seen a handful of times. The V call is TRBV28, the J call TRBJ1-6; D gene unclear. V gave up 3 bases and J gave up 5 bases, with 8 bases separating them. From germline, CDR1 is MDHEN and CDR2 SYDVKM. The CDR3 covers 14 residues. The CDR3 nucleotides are TGTGCCAGCAGTTTTAACAGAGATAATTCACCCCTCCACTTT. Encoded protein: CASSFNRDNSPLHF.

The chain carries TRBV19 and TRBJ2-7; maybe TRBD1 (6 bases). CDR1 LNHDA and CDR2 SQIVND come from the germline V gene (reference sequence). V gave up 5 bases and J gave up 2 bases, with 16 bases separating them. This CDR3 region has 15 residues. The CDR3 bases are TGTGCCAGTAGTCCAACAGGGTTGGTGACCTACGAGCAGTACTTC. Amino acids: CASSPTGLVTYEQYF.

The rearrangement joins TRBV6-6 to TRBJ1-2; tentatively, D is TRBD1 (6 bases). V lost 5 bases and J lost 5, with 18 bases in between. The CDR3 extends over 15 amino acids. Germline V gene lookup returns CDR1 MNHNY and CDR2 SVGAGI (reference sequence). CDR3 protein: CASSRDRQDKYGYTF. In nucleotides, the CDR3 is TGTGCCAGCAGTCGGGATAGACAGGACAAGTATGGCTACACCTTC.

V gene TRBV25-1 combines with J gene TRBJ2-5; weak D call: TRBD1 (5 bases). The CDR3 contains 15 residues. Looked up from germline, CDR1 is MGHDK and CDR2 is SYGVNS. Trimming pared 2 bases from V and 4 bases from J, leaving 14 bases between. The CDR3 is CASSEVGRAAETQYF. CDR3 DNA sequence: TGTGCCAGCAGTGAAGTCGGCAGGGCAGCAGAGACCCAGTACTTC.

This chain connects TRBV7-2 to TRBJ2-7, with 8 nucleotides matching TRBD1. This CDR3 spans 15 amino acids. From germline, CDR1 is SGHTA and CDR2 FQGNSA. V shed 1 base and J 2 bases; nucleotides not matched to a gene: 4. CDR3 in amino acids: CASSLVSDRAYEQYF. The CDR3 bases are TGTGCCAGCAGCTTAGTCTCGGACAGGGCCTACGAGCAGTACTTC.

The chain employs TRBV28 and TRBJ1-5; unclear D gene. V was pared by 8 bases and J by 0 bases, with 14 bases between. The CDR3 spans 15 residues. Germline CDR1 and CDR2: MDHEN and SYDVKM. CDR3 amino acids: CASSPGRISNQPQHF. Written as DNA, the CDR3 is TGTGCCAGCTCCCCGGGGAGGATTAGCAATCAGCCCCAGCATTTT.

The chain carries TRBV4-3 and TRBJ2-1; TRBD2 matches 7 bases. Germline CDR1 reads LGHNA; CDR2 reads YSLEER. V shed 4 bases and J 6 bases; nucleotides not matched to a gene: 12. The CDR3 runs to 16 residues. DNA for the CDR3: TGCGCCAGCAGCCGAGCGGGGAGCGTGAAGGGCAATGAGCAGTTCTTC. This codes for CASSRAGSVKGNEQFF.

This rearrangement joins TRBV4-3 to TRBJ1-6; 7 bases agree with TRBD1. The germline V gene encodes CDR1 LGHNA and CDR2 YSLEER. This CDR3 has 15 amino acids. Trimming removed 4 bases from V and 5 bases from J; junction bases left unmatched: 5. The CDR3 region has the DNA TGCGCCAGCAGCCCCGGACAGGAGAATAATTCACCCCTCCACTTT. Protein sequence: CASSPGQENNSPLHF.

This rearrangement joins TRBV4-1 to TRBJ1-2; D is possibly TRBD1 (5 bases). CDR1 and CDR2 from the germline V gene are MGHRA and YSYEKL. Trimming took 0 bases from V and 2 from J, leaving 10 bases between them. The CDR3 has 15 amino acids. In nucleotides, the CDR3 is TGCGCCAGCAGCCAAGAGCGACAGAAGAACTATGGCTACACCTTC. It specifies CASSQERQKNYGYTF.

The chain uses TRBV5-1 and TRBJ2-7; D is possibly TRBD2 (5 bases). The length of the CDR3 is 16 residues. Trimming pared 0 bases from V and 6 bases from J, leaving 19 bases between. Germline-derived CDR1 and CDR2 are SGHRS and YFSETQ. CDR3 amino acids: CASSLEVGLTGSEQYF. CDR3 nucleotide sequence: TGCGCCAGCAGCTTGGAGGTGGGATTAACTGGGAGCGAGCAGTACTTC.

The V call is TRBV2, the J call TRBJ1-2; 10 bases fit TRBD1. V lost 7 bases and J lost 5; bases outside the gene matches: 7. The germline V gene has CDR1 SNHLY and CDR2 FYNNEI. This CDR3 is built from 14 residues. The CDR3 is CASIPDRGRYGYTF. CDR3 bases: TGTGCCAGCATCCCCGACAGGGGGCGTTATGGCTACACCTTC. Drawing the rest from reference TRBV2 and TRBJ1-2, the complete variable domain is EPEVTQTPSHQVTQMGQEVILRCVPISNHLYFYWYRQILGQKVEFLVSFYNNEISEKSEIFDDQFSVERPDGSNFTLKIRSTKLEDSAMYFCASIPDRGRYGYTFGSGTRLTVV.

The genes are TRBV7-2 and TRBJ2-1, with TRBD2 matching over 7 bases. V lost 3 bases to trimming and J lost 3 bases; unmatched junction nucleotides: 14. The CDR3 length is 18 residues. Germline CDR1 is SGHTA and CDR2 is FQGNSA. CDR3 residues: CASSFKTALADFYNEQFF. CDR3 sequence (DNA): TGTGCCAGCAGCTTTAAGACTGCGCTAGCGGACTTCTACAATGAGCAGTTCTTC.

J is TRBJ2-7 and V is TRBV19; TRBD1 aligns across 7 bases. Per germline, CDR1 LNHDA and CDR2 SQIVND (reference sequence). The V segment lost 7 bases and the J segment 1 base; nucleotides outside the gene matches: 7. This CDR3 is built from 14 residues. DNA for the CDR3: TGTGCCAGTACCTGGGACAGTAGATCCTACGAGCAGTACTTC. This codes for CASTWDSRSYEQYF.

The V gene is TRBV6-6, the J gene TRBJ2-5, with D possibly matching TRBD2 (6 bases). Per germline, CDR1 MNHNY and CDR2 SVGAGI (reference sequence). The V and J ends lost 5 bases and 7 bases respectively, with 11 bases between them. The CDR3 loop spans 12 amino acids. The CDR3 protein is CASSMDGGTQYF. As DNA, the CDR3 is TGTGCCAGCAGTATGGACGGGGGGACCCAGTACTTC.

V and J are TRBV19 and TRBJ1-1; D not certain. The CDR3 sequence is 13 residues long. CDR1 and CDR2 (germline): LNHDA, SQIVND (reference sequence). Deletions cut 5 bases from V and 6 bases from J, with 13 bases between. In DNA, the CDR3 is TGTGCCAGTAGTCTCGGACCTTTTTCTGAAGCTTTCTTT. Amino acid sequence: CASSLGPFSEAFF.

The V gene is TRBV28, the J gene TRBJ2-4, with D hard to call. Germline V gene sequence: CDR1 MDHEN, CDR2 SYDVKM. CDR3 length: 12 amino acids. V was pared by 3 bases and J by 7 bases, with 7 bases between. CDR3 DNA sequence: TGTGCCAGCAGTTTCTCACCGAACATTCAGTACTTC. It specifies CASSFSPNIQYF. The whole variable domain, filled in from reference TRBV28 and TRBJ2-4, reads DVKVTQSSRYLVKRTGEKVFLECVQDMDHENMFWYRQDPGLGLRLIYFSYDVKMKEKGDIPEGYSVSREKKERFSLILESASTNQTSMYLCASSFSPNIQYFGAGTRLSVL.

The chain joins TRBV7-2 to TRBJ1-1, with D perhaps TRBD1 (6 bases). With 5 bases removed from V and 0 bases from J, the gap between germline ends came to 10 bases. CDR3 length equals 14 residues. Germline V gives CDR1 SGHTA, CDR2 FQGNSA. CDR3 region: CASSAQGMNTEAFF. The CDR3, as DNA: TGTGCCAGCAGCGCCCAGGGGATGAACACTGAAGCTTTCTTT. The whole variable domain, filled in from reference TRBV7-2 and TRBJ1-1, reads GAGVSQSPSNKVTEKGKDVELRCDPISGHTALYWYRQSLGQGLEFLIYFQGNSAPDKSGLPSDRFSAERTGGSVSTLTIQRTQQEDSAVYLCASSAQGMNTEAFFGQGTRLTVV.

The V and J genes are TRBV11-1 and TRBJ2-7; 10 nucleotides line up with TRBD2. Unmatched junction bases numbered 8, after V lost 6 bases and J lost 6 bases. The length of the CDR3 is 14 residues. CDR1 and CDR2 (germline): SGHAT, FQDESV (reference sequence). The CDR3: CASRLTSGVGEQYF. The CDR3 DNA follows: TGTGCCAGCAGGCTAACTAGCGGGGTTGGCGAGCAGTACTTC.

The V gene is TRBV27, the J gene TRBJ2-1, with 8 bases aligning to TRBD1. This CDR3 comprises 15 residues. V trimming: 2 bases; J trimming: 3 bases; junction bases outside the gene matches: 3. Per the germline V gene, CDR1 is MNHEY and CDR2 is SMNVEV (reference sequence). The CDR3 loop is CASSLNRGYYNEQFF. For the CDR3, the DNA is TGTGCCAGCAGTTTAAACAGGGGGTACTACAATGAGCAGTTCTTC.

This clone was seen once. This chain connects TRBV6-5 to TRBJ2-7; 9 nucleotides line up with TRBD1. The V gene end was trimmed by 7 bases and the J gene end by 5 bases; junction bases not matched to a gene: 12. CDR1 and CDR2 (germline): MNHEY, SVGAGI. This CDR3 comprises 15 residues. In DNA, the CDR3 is TGTGCCAGCAAAGGAACCGGGACAGGGTTCAACGAGCAGTACTTC. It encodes CASKGTGTGFNEQYF.

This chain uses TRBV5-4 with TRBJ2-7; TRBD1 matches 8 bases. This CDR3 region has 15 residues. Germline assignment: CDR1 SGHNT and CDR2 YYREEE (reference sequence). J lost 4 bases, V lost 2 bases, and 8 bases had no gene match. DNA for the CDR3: TGTGCCAGCAGCTTAGGACAGGGAGAGTTATACGAGCAGTACTTC. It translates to CASSLGQGELYEQYF.

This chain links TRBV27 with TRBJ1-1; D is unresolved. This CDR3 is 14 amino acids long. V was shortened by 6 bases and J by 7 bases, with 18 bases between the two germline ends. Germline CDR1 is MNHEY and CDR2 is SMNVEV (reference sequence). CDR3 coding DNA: TGTGCCAGCAGCCGTACCAGCGCGCGTGGTGAAGCTTTCTTT. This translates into CASSRTSARGEAFF.

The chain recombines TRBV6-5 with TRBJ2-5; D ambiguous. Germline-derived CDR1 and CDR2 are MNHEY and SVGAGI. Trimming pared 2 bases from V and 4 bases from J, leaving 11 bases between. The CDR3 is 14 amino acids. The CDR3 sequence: CASSYGLGVETQYF. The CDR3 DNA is TGTGCCAGCAGTTACGGTCTGGGTGTAGAGACCCAGTACTTC.

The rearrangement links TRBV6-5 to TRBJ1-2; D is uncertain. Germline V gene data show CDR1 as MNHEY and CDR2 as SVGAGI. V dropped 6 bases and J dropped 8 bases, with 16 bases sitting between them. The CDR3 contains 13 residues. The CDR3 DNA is TGTGCCAGCAGACCAACGGCCGATCGAGGCTACACCTTC. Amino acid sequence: CASRPTADRGYTF.